This T cell receptor beta chain was recorded in a study of blood T cell repertoires in COVID-19. Study summary: The analysed material was cDNA or gDNA that came from T cells, B-cell-depleted T cells, or PBMCs.

Germline CDR1 is LGHDT and CDR2 is YNNKEL (reference sequence). Trimming cost V 5 bases and J 5 bases, with 16 bases left between them. This CDR3 is 14 amino acids long. Repertoires were generated with immunoSEQ multiplex PCR, while TCRdb's copy carries only in-frame clones and drops some. The sample contains 150,000 to 200,000 clones, approximately 80% of which appear only once. Sequenced sample: PBMCs or T cells enriched from blood (not recorded which). The sequence came from a man aged 55-75 years who had been exposed to COVID-19. The V call is TRBV3-1 (or the pseudogene TRBV3-2), the J call TRBJ2-7; possible D gene TRBD1, 5 bases. The CDR3 is CASSSDQGRNEQYF. As DNA, the CDR3 is TGTGCCAGCAGCTCCGACCAGGGTCGTAACGAGCAGTACTTC.